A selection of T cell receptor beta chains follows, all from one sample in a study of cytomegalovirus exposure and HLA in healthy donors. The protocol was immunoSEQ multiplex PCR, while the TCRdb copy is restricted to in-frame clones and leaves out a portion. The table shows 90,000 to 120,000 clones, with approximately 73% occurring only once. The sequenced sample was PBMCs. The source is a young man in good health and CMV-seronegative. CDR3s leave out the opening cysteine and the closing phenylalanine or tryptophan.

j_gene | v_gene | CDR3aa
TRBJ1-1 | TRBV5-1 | ASSLDLAANTEAF
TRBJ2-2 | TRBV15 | ATSRARLGAGELF
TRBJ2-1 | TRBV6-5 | ASMLAGGNEQF
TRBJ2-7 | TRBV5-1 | ASSLDPQPSYEQY
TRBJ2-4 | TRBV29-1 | SAGQERNIQY
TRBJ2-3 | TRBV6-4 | ASSRRGGTITDTQY
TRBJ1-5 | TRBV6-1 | ASSAGEAHSNQPQH
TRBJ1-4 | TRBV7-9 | ASSLQAPGGKLF
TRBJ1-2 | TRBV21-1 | ASSNRQPAGGYT
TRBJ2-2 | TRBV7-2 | ASSFGLAGATLGGELF
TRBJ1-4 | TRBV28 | ASSLNDRGNEKLF
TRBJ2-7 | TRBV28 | ASSLLAGTSYEQY
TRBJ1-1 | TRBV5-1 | ASSLAGAEVGGMNTEAF
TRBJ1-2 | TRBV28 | ASSPRQGNGYT
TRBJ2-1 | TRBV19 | ASKQPGTGDYNEQF
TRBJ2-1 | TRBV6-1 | ASSEHPRTSMGEQF
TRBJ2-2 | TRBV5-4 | ASSPEPGTGVWGELF
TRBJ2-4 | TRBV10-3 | AISESTRVAKNIQY
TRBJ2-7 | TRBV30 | AWSEGREGPPYEQY
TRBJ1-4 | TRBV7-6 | ASSLRGGTTNEKLF
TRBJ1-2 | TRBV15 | ATSTGTEENYGYT
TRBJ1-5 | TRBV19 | ASTKDSHNQPQH
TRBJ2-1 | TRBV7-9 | ASRDSYNEQF
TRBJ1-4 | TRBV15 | ATSRDRSGRGEKLF
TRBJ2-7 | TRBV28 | ASRRQGEVYEQY
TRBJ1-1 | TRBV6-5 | ASSDKTGEGTEAF
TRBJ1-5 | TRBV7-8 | ASSPGRGDGGQPQH
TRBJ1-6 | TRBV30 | AWSPGLNNSPLH
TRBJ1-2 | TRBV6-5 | ASSRETGKYGYT
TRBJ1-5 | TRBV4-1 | ASSQEGAGNRQPQH
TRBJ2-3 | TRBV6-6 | ASSVGQGGMTDTQY
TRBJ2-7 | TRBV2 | ASRGTGMTYEQY
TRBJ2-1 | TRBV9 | ASSPPGSSHEQF
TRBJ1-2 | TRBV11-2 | ASSLGPSRGQGGYT
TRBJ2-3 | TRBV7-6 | ASSLRTSGPTDTQY
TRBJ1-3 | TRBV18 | ASSVAASSSGNTIY
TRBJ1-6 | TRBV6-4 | ASSELQGAGPLH
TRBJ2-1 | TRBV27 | ASSKGGGEQF
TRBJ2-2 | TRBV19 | ASSPRQGSNTGELF
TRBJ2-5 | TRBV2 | ASSERTSGVETQY
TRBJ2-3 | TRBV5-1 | ASSLQRGPTDTQY
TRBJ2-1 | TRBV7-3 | ASSSHRDREQF
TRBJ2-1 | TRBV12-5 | ASGFSGSNEQF
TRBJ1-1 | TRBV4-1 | ASTARGTGMGNTEAF
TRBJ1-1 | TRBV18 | ASSQNQWDSTEAF
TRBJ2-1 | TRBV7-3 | ASSLAGGLAEHEQF
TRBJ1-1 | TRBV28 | ASSLSRGRTEAF
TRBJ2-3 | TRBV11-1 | ASSLVAGEVDTQY
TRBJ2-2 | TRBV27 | ASSLSGGAGELF
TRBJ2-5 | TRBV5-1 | ASSLGGQGAQETQY
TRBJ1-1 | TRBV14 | ASSQVEVITEAF
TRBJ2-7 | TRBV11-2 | ASSLDRYLYEQY